The TCR beta chain under discussion was sequenced for a study of identical twins. Points from the study as a whole: With monozygotic twins, out-of-frame TCR alpha sharing exceeded what models estimated.

TCRdb re-called the 5' RACE reads through MiXCR, storing one row per CDR3 protein. The sample lists hundreds of thousands of distinct CDR3 sequences, 15% to 20% occurring once. CDR1 is DFQATT, CDR2 SNEGSKA, per germline (reference sequence). This CDR3 has 12 amino acids. With 3 bases removed from V and 3 bases from J, the gap between germline ends came to 7 bases. This clonotype was counted between two and nine times. No antigen is known for it. In addition, the sample was reused for a study of T cells expressing NK-cell markers. That study reports: Eight donors were sequenced, seven testing HCMV-seropositive and one testing seronegative.

The chain uses TRBV20-1 and TRBJ2-3, with no clear D. Sequences were obtained from PBMCs. The origin of this receptor is a woman between 18 and 29 years old in good health. CDR3 residues: CSASKETDTQYF. CDR3 nucleotides: TGCAGTGCTAGTAAGGAGACAGATACGCAGTATTTT.